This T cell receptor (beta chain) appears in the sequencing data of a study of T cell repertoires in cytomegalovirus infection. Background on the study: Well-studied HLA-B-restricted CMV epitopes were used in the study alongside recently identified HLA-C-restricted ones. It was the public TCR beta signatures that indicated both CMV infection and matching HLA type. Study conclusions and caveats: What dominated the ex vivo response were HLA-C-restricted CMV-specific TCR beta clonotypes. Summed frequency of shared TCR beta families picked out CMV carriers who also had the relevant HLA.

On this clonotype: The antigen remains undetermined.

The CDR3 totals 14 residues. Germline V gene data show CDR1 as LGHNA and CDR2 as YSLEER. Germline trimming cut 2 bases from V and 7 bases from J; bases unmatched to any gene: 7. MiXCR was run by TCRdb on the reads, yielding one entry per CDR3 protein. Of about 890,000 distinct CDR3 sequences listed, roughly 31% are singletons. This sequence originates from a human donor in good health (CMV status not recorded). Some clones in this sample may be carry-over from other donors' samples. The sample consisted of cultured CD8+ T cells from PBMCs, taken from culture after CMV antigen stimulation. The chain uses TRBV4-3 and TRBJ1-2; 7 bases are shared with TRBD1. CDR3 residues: CASSQWDSPSGYTF. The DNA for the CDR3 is TGCGCCAGCAGCCAATGGGACAGCCCTAGTGGCTACACCTTC.